This T cell receptor beta chain was recorded in a study of cytomegalovirus exposure and HLA in healthy donors. To note about this clone: The antigen is not known.

Primers included in the PCR were 60 Vbeta and 13 Jbeta primers. Clones were sequenced by immunoSEQ multiplex PCR, and TCRdb holds only the in-frame ones, with some missing. In the table there are approximately 74,000 clones, around 78% of which are singletons. General observations from the study: Relative to the approximately 680-donor mean, N-insertions were reportedly fewer in an Asian-associated ancestry cluster in a later analysis. Researchers catalogued around 150 TCR beta chains as cytomegalovirus-associated. In an earlier analysis, about 87% or about 30%: the productive usage of most TCR beta V segments.

Germline CDR1 is SGHVS and CDR2 is FQNEAQ. Unmatched junction bases numbered 8, after V lost 2 bases and J lost 4 bases. CDR3 length: 18 amino acids. The sequence was collected from a man aged 35 to 55 in good health and CMV-seronegative. The chain has TRBV7-8 and TRBJ2-5, with 15 nucleotides matching TRBD2. Sequencing was carried out using PBMCs. CDR3 loop: CASSLPRTSGRAGETQYF. The CDR3 DNA follows: TGTGCCAGCAGCTTACCCCGGACTAGCGGGAGGGCCGGAGAGACCCAGTACTTC. The whole variable domain, remainder taken from reference TRBV7-8 and TRBJ2-5, is GAGVSQSPRYKVAKRGQDVALRCDPISGHVSLFWYQQALGQGPEFLTYFQNEAQLDKSGLPSDRFFAERPEGSVSTLKIQRTQQEDSAVYLCASSLPRTSGRAGETQYFGPGTRLLVL.